The 4 T cell receptor beta chains below come from one sample, sequenced in a study of human T cells and chemical hapten exposure. Time point: patch test 3, about 24 weeks after DPC sensitization. Documented treatment: therapeutic diphenylcyclopropenone sensitization with weekly scalp DPC. TCRdb recomputed calls from the RACE reads with MiXCR, one row per CDR3 protein. The sample lists more than 85,000 distinct CDR3 sequences, 30% to 35% occurring once. Sequenced material: whole blood, taken in connection with sensitization to the hapten diphenylcyclopropenone (DPC). These receptors were taken from a man aged 40-49 years with alopecia areata. Some clones in this sample may be carry-over from other donors' samples.

V is TRBV12-3 or TRBV12-4 and J is TRBJ1-1; 7 positions match TRBD1. Trimming took 6 bases from V and 5 from J; bases not matched to a gene: 9. The CDR3 covers 14 residues. CDR3 amino acids: CASRLAQGVTEAFF. The DNA of the CDR3 is TGTGCCAGCAGGCTCGCGCAGGGGGTTACTGAAGCTTTCTTT.

V gene TRBV7-9 combines with J gene TRBJ2-3; weak D call: TRBD2 (5 bases). V gave up 5 bases and J gave up 2 bases, with 14 bases separating them. Germline-derived CDR1 and CDR2 are SEHNR and FQNEAQ (reference sequence). The CDR3 sequence is 15 residues long. CDR3 coding DNA: TGTGCCAGCAGCGATACCGGAGGACCCACAGATACGCAGTATTTT. Its protein is CASSDTGGPTDTQYF.

The chain recombines TRBV29-1 with TRBJ1-4; D not certain. The CDR3 length is 12 residues. The germline gives CDR1 SQVTM, CDR2 ANQGSEA. V was trimmed by 4 bases and J by 6 bases, leaving 9 bases between them. The CDR3 coding sequence is TGCAGCGTTGGAGGGAGGGATGAAAAACTGTTTTTT. As protein: CSVGGRDEKLFF.

This chain connects TRBV6-2 or TRBV6-3 to TRBJ2-7, with 10 bases identical to TRBD1. The junction had 1 base not matched to a gene; V was cut back by 2 bases and J by 6 bases. From germline, CDR1 is MNHEY and CDR2 SVGEGT. CDR3 length equals 13 residues. The CDR3 loop is CASSYDRGLEQYV. Written as DNA, the CDR3 is TGTGCCAGCAGTTACGACAGGGGGCTCGAGCAGTACGTC.